This TCR beta chain comes out of a study of blood T cell repertoires in COVID-19. Study at large: Samples taken during acute and convalescent COVID-19 were collected in the United States, Italy and Spain.

Per the study methods: The assay estimated nucleated cells by amplifying reference gene primers. The data were produced by immunoSEQ multiplex PCR, yet TCRdb's version contains in-frame clones alone and is incomplete. V, J and clone size reflect that table, while D and trimming were determined from the DNA. This sample has about 250,000 clones; roughly 88% occur once, and the top ten carry roughly 6%. The germline CDR1 and CDR2 sequences are SGHNT and YENEEA. The CDR3 has 15 residues. Trimming cost V 6 bases and J 3 bases, with 17 bases left between them. While infection was still active, Seattle patients were enrolled and then followed longitudinally.

Sequences were obtained from peripheral blood. The rearrangement links TRBV11-3 to TRBJ1-1; a weak D match, TRBD1 (5 bases). The receptor was derived from a woman aged 30 to 39 with COVID-19, enrolled during active disease. CDR3 amino acids: CASSASGGRYTEAFF. CDR3 DNA: TGTGCCAGCAGTGCATCCGGGGGGAGGTACACTGAAGCTTTCTTT.